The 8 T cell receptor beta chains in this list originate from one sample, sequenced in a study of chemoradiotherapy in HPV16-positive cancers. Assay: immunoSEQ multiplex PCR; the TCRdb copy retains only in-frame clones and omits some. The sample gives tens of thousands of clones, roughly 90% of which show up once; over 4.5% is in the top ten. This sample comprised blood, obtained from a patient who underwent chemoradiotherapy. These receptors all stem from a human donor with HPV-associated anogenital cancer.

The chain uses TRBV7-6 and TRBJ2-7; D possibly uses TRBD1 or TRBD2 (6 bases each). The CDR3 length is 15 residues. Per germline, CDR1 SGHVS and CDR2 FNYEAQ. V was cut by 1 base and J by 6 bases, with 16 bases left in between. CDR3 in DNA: TGTGCCAGCAGCTTAGATCCGGGGGTAGGGGGCGAGCAGTACTTC. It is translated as CASSLDPGVGGEQYF.

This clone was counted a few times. This CDR3 is CASSGQGTAGYTF. Here the CDR3 DNA reads TGTGCCAGCAGTGGACAGGGGACCGCCGGCTACACCTTC. This rearrangement joins TRBV6-4 to TRBJ1-2; the match to TRBD1 covers 8 bases. The CDR3 runs to 13 residues. CDR1 is MRHNA, CDR2 SNTAGT, per germline. After removal of 4 bases from V and 8 bases from J, the junction contained 6 bases not matched to a gene.

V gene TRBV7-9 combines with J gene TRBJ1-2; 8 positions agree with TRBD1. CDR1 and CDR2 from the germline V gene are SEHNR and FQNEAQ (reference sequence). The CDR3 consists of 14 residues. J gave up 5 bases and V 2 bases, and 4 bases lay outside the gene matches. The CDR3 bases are TGTGCCAGCAGCTTATCTGGACAGGGTTATGGCTACACCTTC. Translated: CASSLSGQGYGYTF.

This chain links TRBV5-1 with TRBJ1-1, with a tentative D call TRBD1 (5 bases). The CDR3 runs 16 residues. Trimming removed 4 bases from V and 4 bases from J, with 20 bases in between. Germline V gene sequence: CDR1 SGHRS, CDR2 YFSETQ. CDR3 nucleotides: TGCGCCAGCAGCCTAAGGGAGGGCGGCGGGGGCACTGAAGCTTTCTTT. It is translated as CASSLREGGGGTEAFF.

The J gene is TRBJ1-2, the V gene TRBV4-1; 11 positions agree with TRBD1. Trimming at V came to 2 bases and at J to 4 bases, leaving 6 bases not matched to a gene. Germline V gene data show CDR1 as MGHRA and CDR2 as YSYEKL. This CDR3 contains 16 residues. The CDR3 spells CASSQTGTGGIYGYTF. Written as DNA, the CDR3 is TGCGCCAGCAGCCAAACCGGGACAGGGGGGATCTATGGCTACACCTTC.

The CDR3 bases are TGTGCCAGCAGCTTAACTGGGGCTCATAATTCACCCCTCCACTTT. This gives the protein CASSLTGAHNSPLHF. The chain uses TRBV7-9 and TRBJ1-6; D may be TRBD1 (5 bases). The germline V and J ends were trimmed by 2 bases and 5 bases, with 10 bases remaining between them. The CDR3 is 15 amino acids. Germline lookup yields CDR1 SEHNR and CDR2 FQNEAQ (reference sequence). The entire variable domain, with the rest obtained from reference TRBV7-9 and TRBJ1-6, is as follows: DTGVSQNPRHKITKRGQNVTFRCDPISEHNRLYWYRQTLGQGPEFLTYFQNEAQLEKSRLLSDRFSAERPKGSFSTLEIQRTEQGDSAMYLCASSLTGAHNSPLHFGNGTRLTVT.

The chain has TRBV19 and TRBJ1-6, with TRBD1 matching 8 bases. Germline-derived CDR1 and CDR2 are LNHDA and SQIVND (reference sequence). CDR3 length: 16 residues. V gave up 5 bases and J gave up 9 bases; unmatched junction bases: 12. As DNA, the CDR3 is TGTGCCAGTAGTCCTAGCCGGGACAGGTTAAGTTCACCCCTCCACTTT. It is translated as CASSPSRDRLSSPLHF.

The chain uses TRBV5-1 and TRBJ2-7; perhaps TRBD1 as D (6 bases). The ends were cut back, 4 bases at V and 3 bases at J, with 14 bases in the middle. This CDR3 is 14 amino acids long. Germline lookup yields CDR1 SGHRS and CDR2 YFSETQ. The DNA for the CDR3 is TGCGCCAGCAGCCGCGACAGGCCATTCTACGAGCAGTACGTC. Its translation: CASSRDRPFYEQYV.